A selection of T cell receptor beta chains follows, all from one sample in a study of T cells in Graves' hyperthyroidism and ophthalmopathy. TCRdb re-called the multiplex PCR reads through MiXCR, storing one row per CDR3 protein. The repertoire holds about 300,000 distinct CDR3 sequences, with roughly 18% as singletons. The source material was blood. All receptors come from a man aged 45 to 65 with Graves' ophthalmopathy. CDR3s include the opening cysteine and the closing phenylalanine or tryptophan. The D gene is left open where the match is weak. Part of the rows lack a size; the others show once, few, many or a class for expanded clones.

TRBV27	many	TRBJ2-7	TRBD2	17	TGTGCCAGCAGTTTATCGTGGCTAGCGGAGAGCTCCTACGAGCAGTACTTC	CASSLSWLAESSYEQYF
TRBV7-9	NA	TRBJ2-5	TRBD1	16	TGTGCCAGCAGCTTAGCAGGGACAGACTACGGCGAGACCCAGTACTTC	CASSLAGTDYGETQYF
TRBV5-1	NA	TRBJ2-3	NA	13	TGTGCCAACAGCTTGGTAACCACAGATACGCAGTATTTT	CANSLVTTDTQYF
TRBV29-1	NA	TRBJ2-6	TRBD1	17	TGCAGCGTTGAATACAGGGGGCGCGGTTCCGGGGCCAACGTCCTGACTTTC	CSVEYRGRGSGANVLTF
TRBV28	many	TRBJ2-1	TRBD2	15	TGTGCCAGCAGTCAAAGCGGGAGCTCCTACAATGAGCAGTTCTTC	CASSQSGSSYNEQFF
TRBV2	many	TRBJ2-3	TRBD2	17	TGTGCCAGCGGAGTCGGACTAGCGGGAGGACGCACAGATACGCAGTATTTT	CASGVGLAGGRTDTQYF
TRBV2	NA	TRBJ1-1	NA	11	TGTGCCAGCAGTAGTTGGGAGGAAGCTTTCTTT	CASSSWEEAFF
TRBV28	many	TRBJ2-7	NA	17	TGTGCCAGCAGCCCGCCACTGGGGCAGGGGGGTCCGGGGGAGCAGTACTTC	CASSPPLGQGGPGEQYF
TRBV6-1	few	TRBJ2-7	TRBD1	13	TGTGCCAGCCGTCGGGGACAGGGCTACGAGCAGTACTTC	CASRRGQGYEQYF
TRBV5-1	few	TRBJ1-1	TRBD1	17	TGCGCCAGCAGCTTGGACGTCCAGGGGGGCATGAACACTGAAGCTTTCTTT	CASSLDVQGGMNTEAFF
TRBV11-2	many	TRBJ2-7	NA	15	TGTGCCAGCAGCCCCCCAGCGGGTACCTCCTACGAGCAGTACTTC	CASSPPAGTSYEQYF
TRBV11-1	many	TRBJ2-2	NA	15	TGTGCCAGCGGGGGCAGCTGGAGGGCATCCGGGGAGCTGTTTTTT	CASGGSWRASGELFF
TRBV6-1	NA	TRBJ2-7	NA	13	TGTGCCAGCACCCCGACAGGAACCTACGAGCAGTACTTC	CASTPTGTYEQYF
TRBV7-2	NA	TRBJ2-3	TRBD2	15	TGTGCCAGCAGCTTAATTAGCGGGTACACAGATACGCAGTATTTT	CASSLISGYTDTQYF
TRBV20-1	many	TRBJ2-7	TRBD2	12	TGCAGTAGCGGGGATAACTCCTACGAGCAGTACTTC	CSSGDNSYEQYF
TRBV7-8	NA	TRBJ2-2	NA	14	TGTGCCAGCAGCGCACTAGTGCTAGCCGGGGAGCTGTTTTTT	CASSALVLAGELFF
TRBV13	many	TRBJ2-5	NA	15	TGTGCCAGCAGACGGATAGCGGCCACTCAAGAGACCCAGTACTTC	CASRRIAATQETQYF
TRBV24-1	NA	TRBJ2-1	NA	14	TGTGCCACCAGTGATTCCCAAAGCCGGGATGAGCAGTTCTTC	CATSDSQSRDEQFF
TRBV20-1	many	TRBJ2-3	TRBD2	14	TGCAGTGCTGTGCTAGCGGGAGTTGAAGATACGCAGTATTTT	CSAVLAGVEDTQYF
TRBV9	NA	TRBJ2-3	NA	15	TGTGCCAGCAGCGAAGGATCCCGAGATGGAGATACGCAGTATTTT	CASSEGSRDGDTQYF
TRBV7-3	NA	TRBJ2-1	TRBD2	14	TGTGCCAGCCCCGGGGGGTCAAGATACAATGAGCAGTTCTTC	CASPGGSRYNEQFF
TRBV30	NA	TRBJ1-2	NA	14	TGTGCCTGGAGTCGGCCGGGACACAACTATGGCTACACCTTC	CAWSRPGHNYGYTF
TRBV6-2/TRBV6-3	NA	TRBJ1-1	TRBD1	17	TGTGCCAGCAGCCGATCGACAGGGGGCTCGGGGAACACTGAAGCTTTCTTT	CASSRSTGGSGNTEAFF
TRBV28	many	TRBJ2-7	TRBD1	14	TGTGCCAGCAGACGGGACAGGCCCTCCTACGAGCAGTACTTC	CASRRDRPSYEQYF
TRBV28	few	TRBJ2-5	NA	10	TGTGCCAGCAGTTCGGGGATGAGATACTTC	CASSSGMRYF
TRBV6-1	few	TRBJ2-1	NA	12	TGTGCCAGCACCCTACAGGCGGGTGAGCAGTTCTTC	CASTLQAGEQFF
TRBV5-8	few	TRBJ2-1	TRBD2	18	TGTGCCAGCAGCAAGTCGGGACTAGCGGGAGAGAGTGGCAATGAGCAGTTCTTC	CASSKSGLAGESGNEQFF
TRBV9	NA	TRBJ2-3	TRBD2	16	TGTGCCAGCAGCGTAGCGACTAGCGGTACGGGGGGTACGCAGTATTTT	CASSVATSGTGGTQYF
TRBV2	many	TRBJ1-1	NA	15	TGTGCCAGCAGTGGATCCAGGCAGGGGAACACTGAAGCTTTCTTT	CASSGSRQGNTEAFF
TRBV4-2	few	TRBJ2-5	NA	16	TGTGCCAGCAGCCAAGAGCGGACTCCCCCCCAAGAGACCCAGTACTTC	CASSQERTPPQETQYF
TRBV18	many	TRBJ2-3	NA	12	TGTGCCAGCTCACCCATCGCAGATACGCAGTATTTT	CASSPIADTQYF
TRBV6-7	few	TRBJ2-1	TRBD2	15	TGTGCCAGCAATCCCAAGGGACTAGCGCTTCATGAGCAGTTCTTC	CASNPKGLALHEQFF
TRBV6-1	many	TRBJ2-7	TRBD1	16	TGTGCCAGCAGTTTGGTCCCCGGGACAGGGGTCTACGAGCAGTACTTC	CASSLVPGTGVYEQYF
TRBV12-3/TRBV12-4	NA	TRBJ2-7	NA	14	TGTGCCAGCAGTTTAACGGGGGGCCAGGGGGAGCAGTACTTC	CASSLTGGQGEQYF
TRBV7-6	many	TRBJ2-7	NA	14	TGTGCCAGCAGCCGGGACCTCAGGGCCTACGAGCAGTACTTC	CASSRDLRAYEQYF
TRBV28	many	TRBJ1-2	TRBD1	14	TGTGCCAGCAGTTTGGGACAGGGCAGCTATGGCTACACCTTC	CASSLGQGSYGYTF
TRBV10-2	NA	TRBJ1-1	NA	14	TGCGCCAGCAGCGCCGGACGGGTGAACACTGAAGCTTTCTTT	CASSAGRVNTEAFF
TRBV9	many	TRBJ2-1	NA	14	TGTGCCAGCAGCGAGAGCGGAGGGGGCGATGAGCAGTTCTTC	CASSESGGGDEQFF
TRBV10-3	NA	TRBJ1-2	TRBD1	14	TGTGCCATCAGTGAGAACAGGGGAGGAGATGGCTACACCTTC	CAISENRGGDGYTF
TRBV20-1	many	TRBJ2-7	TRBD2	12	TGCAGTGCGAGCCTAGCGGGAAACGAGCAGTACTTC	CSASLAGNEQYF
TRBV7-3	NA	TRBJ2-3	NA	14	TGTGCCAGCAGCCCAGCGAGCCAACGAGATACGCAGTATTTT	CASSPASQRDTQYF
TRBV28	few	TRBJ1-2	TRBD1	14	TGTGCCAGCAGTTTATTGGGGACAGGGAAAGGCTACACCTTC	CASSLLGTGKGYTF
TRBV20-1	few	TRBJ1-6	NA	13	TGCAGTGGAAAGGGGGACCTAAATTCACCCCTCCACTTT	CSGKGDLNSPLHF
TRBV5-1	NA	TRBJ2-2	NA	14	TGCGCCAGCAGCATGGGACCTACCACCGGGGAGCTGTTTTTT	CASSMGPTTGELFF
TRBV28	NA	TRBJ1-3	NA	14	TGTGCCAGCAGGTTACCGAGCTCTGGAAACACCATATATTTT	CASRLPSSGNTIYF
TRBV6-1	many	TRBJ1-5	TRBD1	15	TGTGCCAGCAGCTACGGGACAGGGGAGGGACAGCCCCAGCATTTT	CASSYGTGEGQPQHF
TRBV2	many	TRBJ2-1	TRBD2	12	TGTGCCAGCAGTGAAGACGATAGCGGGAGGTTCTTC	CASSEDDSGRFF
TRBV5-1	many	TRBJ1-2	NA	13	TGCGCCAGCAGCTTGAAGGGGGACTATGGCTACACCTTC	CASSLKGDYGYTF
TRBV6-2/TRBV6-3	few	TRBJ2-1	TRBD2	13	TGTGCCAGCAGTCCGACTAGCATGGGTGAGCAGTTCTTC	CASSPTSMGEQFF
TRBV27	many	TRBJ2-2	NA	17	TGTGCCAGCAGCTTCTACGGGGTACAGGGCAGCATCGGGGAGCTGTTTTTT	CASSFYGVQGSIGELFF
TRBV2	many	TRBJ2-2	NA	13	TGTGCCAGCAGTGACGAGGGCACCGGGGAGCTGTTTTTT	CASSDEGTGELFF
TRBV12-3/TRBV12-4	NA	TRBJ1-2	NA	13	TGTGCCAGCAGTCCGGACACGGTATATGGCTACACCTTC	CASSPDTVYGYTF
TRBV28	many	TRBJ1-1	NA	12	TGTGCCAGCAGTTTTTACCCAGGTGAAGCTTTCTTT	CASSFYPGEAFF